The present entry profiles one TCR beta chain with its context. Only a few counts were recorded for this clonotype. The antigen it binds to is not known. Base qualities are missing; no much larger clone stands one base away. This entry comes from a study of vaccination and CD4 T cells after COVID-19 (dated by TCRdb to 2021 to 2024). For the study in its entirety: Every convalescent patient had a positive nasal swab PCR test for SARS-CoV-2, with mild disease in nine or ten patients and severe disease in one. The convalescent cohort comprised six males and four females, including two Hispanic individuals, seven Caucasians, two Asians and one multiracial person. In under 13 COVID-19 convalescent patients and 4 infection-naive healthy vaccine recipients, researchers compared the spike-specific CD4+ TCR repertoire from before mRNA vaccination with the repertoire from after. Post-COVID blood samples from convalescent patients were collected a median of roughly 100 days after diagnosis, with a range of 35 to 161 days. Post-vaccine blood samples were taken a median of around 68 days after the second vaccine dose, with a range of 14 to 241 days. Control cultures used a CEFX viral epitope pool as positive control, an HIV-1 Nef peptide pool as negative control, or no peptide. For stimulating the cultures, overlapping spike peptide pools were used, derived from SARS-CoV-2 as well as from the common cold coronaviruses HCoV-NL63, HCoV-OC43 and HCoV-229E. Participants got two doses of the Pfizer-BioNTech BNT162b2 vaccine (n=8) or two doses of the Moderna mRNA-1273 vaccine (n=2). A few convalescent patients were sampled both early after vaccination (day 14) and late after vaccination (days 161 to 241). General conclusions and limits of the study: Relatively few convalescent patients were included in the study, and early timepoints after natural infection were not analyzed. Among the post-vaccine SARS-CoV-2-reactive clones in convalescent patients, a median 86.3% showed up only after vaccination, which suggests vaccine-specific priming. Although the median number of SARS-CoV-2-reactive clonotypes went up from 20 to 25 after infection to around 39 after vaccination, the increase was not significant. In convalescent patients, nearly all vaccine-specific clones (304 of 307) were found to be mono-reactive for SARS-CoV-2 spike rather than cross-reactive with common cold coronaviruses.

The sample's time point label, decoded: late sampling 161 to 241 days after vaccination in three convalescent patients. The treatment or condition label corresponds to: approximately nine-day PBMC culture with coronavirus spike peptide pools or control peptides (ViraFEST assay). The study used the ViraFEST assay, which expanded antigen-specific T cells with peptide pools and then identified expanded clonotypes by TCR sequencing. Positive SARS-CoV-2 PCR tests in the convalescent patients dated from March to December 2020, before Alpha, Beta and Delta variants emerged in the United States. Roughly 2 million PBMCs per well were cultured in IMDM with roughly 5% human AB serum and roughly 9.3 IU/ml IL-2, plus 10 ug/ml peptide pools. Half of the culture medium was replaced with fresh IL-2-containing medium on days 3 and 7. Once the cells had been in culture for approximately 10 days, the EasySep CD4+ T cell isolation kit was used to isolate CD4+ T cells by negative selection. Ficoll-Paque Plus gradient centrifugation was used to isolate PBMCs from whole blood, and the isolated PBMCs were then either used fresh or cryopreserved at -140C. In general, triplicate wells were set up for every culture condition.

V drops 7 bases and J drops 6 bases, leaving 16 bases in between. Including cysteine and phenylalanine, the CDR3 has 14 amino acids. Only the CDR3 DNA is retained, 42 bases long and in frame from the first base. Taken from the germline V gene, the CDR1 and CDR2 loops are MDHEN and SYDVKM. The library relied on PCR. At the Johns Hopkins FTIC core, DNA from the cultured CD4+ T cells underwent TCR sequencing with the Oncomine TCR Beta short-read assay. The QIAamp micro DNA kit was used to extract genomic DNA from the cultured CD4+ T cells. Oncomine TCR Beta libraries made from cultured CD4+ T cells were pooled using unique dual indexes and sequenced on an Illumina iSeq 100. Per the source publication's procedure: Non-productive sequences were filtered out, and CDR3s that did not start with C, did not end with F or W, or were shorter than 7 amino acids were discarded. Antigen-specific clonotypes were identified using the MANAFEST web application through comparison of peptide-stimulated wells with reference and other culture wells. To be called positive, a clone needed an FDR below 0.05, an odds ratio above 5, and a productive frequency above 0.1% in at least two of three replicate wells. Cross-reactive clonotypes were defined as significantly expanded in both SARS-CoV-2 spike wells and at least one common cold coronavirus spike condition. CDR3 homology was assessed with Levenshtein distances (stringdist) and unrooted phylogenetic trees (ape) in R version 3.6.1. TCRdb took the public reads, trimmed them with fastp at Q25, ran MiXCR for clone calling and kept in-frame beta chains. Each entry is one CDR3 protein sequence, shown with its most common DNA and genes. Here the V and J calls rest on TCRdb's processing, not on the authors' analysis. The sample table holds roughly 25,000 distinct CDR3 sequences, of which more than 30% were seen once. The ten most abundant clones make up approximately 3% of the sample.

Sequencing used CD4+ T cells from blood, cultured in vitro, obtained about 7 months after SARS-CoV-2 vaccination. The clonotype was recovered from a human donor who had recovered from COVID-19. The V gene is TRBV28 and the J gene is TRBJ2-1; tentative D gene TRBD1, with 6 bases matching. The CDR3 is CASNTQTRGNEQFF. The DNA sequence is given as TGTGCCAGCAATACCCAGACCAGGGGCAATGAGCAGTTCTTC.